This T cell receptor beta chain is from a study of blood T cell repertoires in COVID-19 (dated by TCRdb to the early 2020s). Notes on the research overall: Collaborator samples came from the United States, Italy and Spain and covered acute and convalescent phases of COVID-19. The dataset comprised deeply sampled blood TCRbeta repertoires from subjects exposed to, actively infected with, or recovered from COVID-19. The material from the prospective study consisted of cDNA or gDNA derived from T cells, B-cell-depleted T cells, or PBMCs. A freely available public database, intended as a resource for researchers studying the immune response to SARS-CoV-2, is where the repertoires were released. HLA class I and class II types, where available, came from metadata supplied by the sample provider rather than from assay-based typing. The sample metadata nearly always contained a de-identified subject ID, COVID-19 status, age in years and sex. The samples were drawn from the first 160 participants of the ongoing ImmuneRACE study and from some 1,300 subjects provided by 6 global collaborators. General findings and caveats noted by the study authors: How much clinical and demographic metadata was included differed by source and by participant, and the metadata was provided uncurated.

The immunoSEQ Assay, a bias-controlled multiplex PCR, was used to amplify TCRbeta CDR3 regions from genomic DNA. Per the authors' processing: The number of nucleated cells in each sample was estimated by amplification of reference gene primers within the assay. To quantify the absolute abundance of each unique TCRbeta CDR3 rearrangement, sequence reads were collapsed and filtered. For each sample, productive Simpson clonality was calculated as the square root of Simpson's diversity index over productive rearrangements. TCRdb took over this immuneACCESS table, retaining in-frame rearrangements with V and J assigned. Such tables are incomplete; in checked studies, under half of the missing clones stem from an unresolved V gene, and the remainder is unexplained. V, J and clone size are those of that table, while D and trimming were read from the DNA. This sample has about 200,000 clones in its table, and roughly 86% of those were observed once. The top ten constitute approximately 1.5% of the sample.

Comments on this clone: Its antigen is currently not known. Base qualities were left out, and no much larger clone turns up one base away.

V sheds 2 bases and J sheds 7 bases, leaving 15 bases between their ends. The CDR3, cysteine through phenylalanine, is 15 amino acids long. The retained sequence is limited to the CDR3, 45 bases, with the frame set at the first base. Reading the germline V gene gives CDR1 SGHTA and CDR2 FQGNSA. Each collaborating institution followed its own protocols to collect whole blood in K2EDTA tubes. For TCRbeta analysis, collaborator samples were shipped as frozen whole blood, as isolated PBMCs, or as DNA extracted from either sample type. The sample taken for sequencing was peripheral blood. Rearrangement joined TRBV7-2 to TRBJ2-1, with TRBD2 tentatively as D gene (6 bases match). The sequence was obtained from a man aged 18 to 30 with active or convalescent COVID-19. The DNA sequence reads TGTGCCAGCAGCTTAATACCGGGACTGCGAAATGAGCAGTTCTTC. Translation gives CASSLIPGLRNEQFF. The CDR3, completed at both ends by the reference TRBV7-2 and TRBJ2-1 genes, gives the full variable domain GAGVSQSPSNKVTEKGKDVELRCDPISGHTALYWYRQSLGQGLEFLIYFQGNSAPDKSGLPSDRFSAERTGGSVSTLTIQRTQQEDSAVYLCASSLIPGLRNEQFFGPGTRLTVL.